This passage covers 8 T cell receptor beta chains from one sample sequenced in a study of T cell responses to AZD1222 COVID-19 vaccine. Clones were sequenced by immunoSEQ multiplex PCR, and TCRdb holds only the in-frame ones, with some missing. This table has around 100,000 clones, about 87% appearing once. The sample was peripheral blood, taken on day 0 of AZD1222 vaccination. The receptors derive from an adult in good health.

The rearrangement joins TRBV11-3 to TRBJ2-2; tentative D call: TRBD1 (6 bases). Trimming removed 5 bases at V and 4 bases at J, with 8 bases between. This CDR3 comprises 13 residues. Germline lookup yields CDR1 SGHNT and CDR2 YENEEA. In nucleotides, the CDR3 is TGTGCCAGCAGCCGAGGGGGCACCGGGGAGCTGTTTTTT. Its translation is CASSRGGTGELFF.

V usage is TRBV4-1 and J usage is TRBJ2-3; 10 bases line up with TRBD2. In germline, CDR1 is MGHRA, CDR2 YSYEKL. V shed 4 bases and J 3 bases; nucleotides not matched to a gene: 4. This CDR3 is 15 amino acids long. CDR3 DNA: TGCGCCAGCAGCCGGTCTAGCGGGAGAACAGATACGCAGTATTTT. It is translated as CASSRSSGRTDTQYF.

The rearrangement uses TRBV4-3 and TRBJ2-5; 8 bases match TRBD1. The CDR3 is 15 residues long. CDR1 LGHNA and CDR2 YSLEER come from the germline V gene. Losses at the gene ends were 0 bases for V and 5 bases for J; bases not matched to a gene: 5. The CDR3 sequence: CASSQDTGGIETQYF. The CDR3 DNA is TGCGCCAGCAGCCAAGATACAGGGGGGATTGAGACCCAGTACTTC.

The chain uses TRBV2 and TRBJ2-1; D is uncertain. The CDR3 is 15 residues long. Trimming took off 7 bases at V and 5 bases at J, with 18 bases between the two ends. CDR1 is SNHLY, CDR2 FYNNEI, per germline. This CDR3 reads CASILGRRTNNEQFF. The CDR3 nucleotides read TGTGCCAGCATCTTGGGCAGGAGAACTAACAATGAGCAGTTCTTC.

CDR3 amino acids: CASGGGSYGYTF. For the CDR3, the DNA is TGTGCCAGCGGTGGAGGAAGCTATGGCTACACCTTC. The J gene is TRBJ1-2, the V gene TRBV2; unclear D gene. Germline values: CDR1 SNHLY, CDR2 FYNNEI. This CDR3 region has 12 residues. The V end lost 8 bases, the J end lost 4 bases, and 11 bases lay between the germline ends.

The chain uses TRBV5-6 and TRBJ1-4, with unresolved D. The CDR3 length is 16 residues. Germline CDR1 SGHDT, CDR2 YYEEEE. V lost 1 base, J lost 5 bases, and 15 bases lay in between. The CDR3 nucleotides are TGTGCCAGCAGCTTGCGAAACCGACATGGGAATGAAAAACTGTTTTTT. Translated, it gives CASSLRNRHGNEKLFF.

This rearrangement joins TRBV19 to TRBJ2-1, with a weak D call TRBD2 (5 bases). Per the germline V gene, CDR1 is LNHDA and CDR2 is SQIVND (reference sequence). V shed 6 bases and J shed 15 bases, with 21 bases lying between them. This CDR3 has 13 amino acids. This CDR3 is CASRTRFKRSWFF. CDR3 sequence (DNA): TGTGCCAGTAGAACTCGGTTTAAGCGGTCCTGGTTCTTC.

The chain uses TRBV6-1 and TRBJ1-3, with TRBD1 matching over 10 bases. Trimming took 0 bases from V and 3 from J; bases not matched to a gene: 8. The CDR3 is 18 amino acids. Germline-derived CDR1 and CDR2 are MNHNS and SASEGT. CDR3 in DNA: TGTGCCAGCAGTGAAGCGACCAAGACAGGGGGCGGTGGAAACACCATATATTTT. Its protein product is CASSEATKTGGGGNTIYF.